One and the same sample provided the 9 T cell receptor beta chains below, sequenced in a study of T cell clonotyping in hematopoietic cell transplantation. Time point: recipient sample about 28 days before transplant, after cytoreduction. Assay used: immunoSEQ multiplex PCR; TCRdb lists only in-frame clones, some missing. The sample has around 9,100 clones; 65% to 85% are singletons. This sample comprised peripheral blood mononuclear cells, obtained before stem cell transplant. Source of these receptors: a man aged 55 to 70 with acute myeloid leukemia. Some clones in this sample may be carry-over from other donors' samples.

In its sample, this clone is large (0.1 to 1%). The chain recombines TRBV9 with TRBJ2-7; weak D call: TRBD2 (6 bases). Germline lookup yields CDR1 SGDLS and CDR2 YYNGEE. The CDR3 consists of 16 residues. V lost 0 bases to trimming and J lost 1 base, with 14 bases between them. The CDR3 nucleotides are TGTGCCAGCAGCGTAGAATGGACTATAACATCCTACGAGCAGTACTTC. Residues: CASSVEWTITSYEQYF.

The genes are TRBV30 and TRBJ1-1, with a weak D call TRBD1 (5 bases). The V gene's germline CDR1 is GTSNPN and CDR2 SVGIG (reference sequence). CDR3 length equals 13 residues. Deletions cut 2 bases from V and 4 bases from J, with 11 bases between. In DNA, the CDR3 is TGTGCCTGGAGTTGGGGACGCGGCACTGAAGCTTTCTTT. Its protein product is CAWSWGRGTEAFF.

The chain couples TRBV27 to TRBJ2-7; D might be TRBD1 or TRBD2, each matching 5 bases. V shed 6 bases and J shed 0 bases, with 15 bases lying between them. Germline-derived CDR1 and CDR2 are MNHEY and SMNVEV (reference sequence). The CDR3 consists of 15 residues. CDR3 sequence (DNA): TGTGCCAGCAGCCTAGAGGGGTTCAACTCCTACGAGCAGTACTTC. Residues: CASSLEGFNSYEQYF.

This clone was seen a handful of times. The rearrangement joins TRBV7-8 to TRBJ2-7, with TRBD2 matching over 9 bases. CDR1 and CDR2 (germline): SGHVS, FQNEAQ. There are 15 residues in the CDR3. V was pared by 6 bases and J by 4 bases, with 10 bases of the junction left unmatched. This chain's CDR3 is CASSPTSGGGYEQYF. DNA for the CDR3: TGTGCCAGCAGTCCGACTAGCGGAGGGGGTTACGAGCAGTACTTC.

This chain joins TRBV2 and TRBJ2-2, with 8 nucleotides matching TRBD1. CDR1 is SNHLY and CDR2 is FYNNEI in the germline V gene. V was clipped by 7 bases and J by 7 bases; unmatched bases: 8. The CDR3 length is 14 residues. The CDR3 sequence: CASTAGGYGGELFF. CDR3 sequence (DNA): TGTGCCAGCACGGCAGGGGGCTATGGCGGGGAGCTGTTTTTT. Full variable domain (rest looked up from reference TRBV2 and TRBJ2-2): EPEVTQTPSHQVTQMGQEVILRCVPISNHLYFYWYRQILGQKVEFLVSFYNNEISEKSEIFDDQFSVERPDGSNFTLKIRSTKLEDSAMYFCASTAGGYGGELFFGEGSRLTVL.

V and J are TRBV6-5 and TRBJ1-1; D gene ambiguous. This CDR3 has 14 amino acids. Germline V gene sequence: CDR1 MNHEY, CDR2 SVGAGI. V was pared by 0 bases and J by 3 bases, with 8 bases between. The CDR3 sequence: CASSYSGGDTEAFF. The CDR3 DNA is TGTGCCAGCAGTTACTCGGGAGGCGACACTGAAGCTTTCTTT.

V is TRBV30 and J is TRBJ2-3, with 8 bases that match TRBD1. Germline V gene lookup returns CDR1 GTSNPN and CDR2 SVGIG (reference sequence). CDR3 size: 15 residues. V lost 2 bases, J lost 0 bases, and 4 bases stayed unmatched. CDR3 residues: CAWSKGQASTDTQYF. Written as DNA, the CDR3 is TGTGCCTGGAGTAAGGGACAGGCTAGCACAGATACGCAGTATTTT. The entire variable domain, with the rest obtained from reference TRBV30 and TRBJ2-3, is as follows: SQTIHQWPATLVQPVGSPLSLECTVEGTSNPNLYWYRQAAGRGLQLLFYSVGIGQISSEVPQNLSASRPQDRQFILSSKKLLLSDSGFYLCAWSKGQASTDTQYFGPGTRLTVL.

The chain combines TRBV10-3 with TRBJ1-2, with a possible D match to TRBD1 (5 bases). This CDR3 is 16 amino acids long. Germline-derived CDR1 and CDR2 are ENHRY and SYGVKD. Trimming cost V 11 bases and J 2 bases, with 24 bases left between them. CDR3 nucleotide sequence: TGTGCCGATGACGGGGGTCGGGTTGACAGCAACTATGGCTACACCTTC. It specifies CADDGGRVDSNYGYTF.

The V gene is TRBV9, the J gene TRBJ2-3; D ambiguous. Deletions cut 3 bases from V and 0 bases from J, with 14 bases between. The CDR3 has 16 amino acids. Germline-derived CDR1 and CDR2 are SGDLS and YYNGEE. CDR3 residues: CASSGARESSTDTQYF. CDR3 DNA: TGTGCCAGCAGCGGGGCCCGCGAGTCCAGCACAGATACGCAGTATTTT.